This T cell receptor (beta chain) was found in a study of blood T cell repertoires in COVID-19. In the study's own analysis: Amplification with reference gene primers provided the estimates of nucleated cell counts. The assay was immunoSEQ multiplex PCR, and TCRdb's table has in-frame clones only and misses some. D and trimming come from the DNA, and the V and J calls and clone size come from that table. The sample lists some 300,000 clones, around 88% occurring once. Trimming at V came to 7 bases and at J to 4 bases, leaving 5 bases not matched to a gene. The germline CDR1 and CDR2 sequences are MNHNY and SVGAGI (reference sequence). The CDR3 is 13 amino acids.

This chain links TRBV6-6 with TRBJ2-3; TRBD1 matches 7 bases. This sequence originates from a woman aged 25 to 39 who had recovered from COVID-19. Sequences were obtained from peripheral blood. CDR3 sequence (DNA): TGTGCCAGCATCTCTACAGGGGCAGATACGCAGTATTTT. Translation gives CASISTGADTQYF.